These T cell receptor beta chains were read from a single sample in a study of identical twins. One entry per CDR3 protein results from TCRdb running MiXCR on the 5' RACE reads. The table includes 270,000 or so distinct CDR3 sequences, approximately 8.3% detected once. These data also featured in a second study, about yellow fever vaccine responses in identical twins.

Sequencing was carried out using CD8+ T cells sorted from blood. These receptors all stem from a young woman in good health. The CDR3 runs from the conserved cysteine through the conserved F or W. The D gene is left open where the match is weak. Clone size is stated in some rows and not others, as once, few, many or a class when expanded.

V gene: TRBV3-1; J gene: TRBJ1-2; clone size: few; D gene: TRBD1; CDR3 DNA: TGTGCCAGCAGCCCCCCGGACAGGGGATACTATGGCTACACCTTC; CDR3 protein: CASSPPDRGYYGYTF
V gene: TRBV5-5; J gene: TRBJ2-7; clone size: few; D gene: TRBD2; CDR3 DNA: TGTGCCAGCAGGGTAGGACTAGCGGGGGCGCTTCCCCCCGAGCAGTACTTC; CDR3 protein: CASRVGLAGALPPEQYF
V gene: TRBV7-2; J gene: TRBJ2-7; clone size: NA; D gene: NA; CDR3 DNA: TGTGCCAGCAGCTGGGGGGACAGCGGCTACGAGCAGTACTTC; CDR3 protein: CASSWGDSGYEQYF
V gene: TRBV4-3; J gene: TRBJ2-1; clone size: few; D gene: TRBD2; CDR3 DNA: TGCGCCAGCAGCCAAGACTCCGGACTAGCGGGAGACGTTGAGCAGTTCTTC; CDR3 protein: CASSQDSGLAGDVEQFF
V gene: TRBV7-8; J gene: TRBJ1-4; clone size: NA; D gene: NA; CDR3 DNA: TGTGCCAGCAGCCCGGGTCCCGGGTCTAATGAAAAACTGTTTTTT; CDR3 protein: CASSPGPGSNEKLFF
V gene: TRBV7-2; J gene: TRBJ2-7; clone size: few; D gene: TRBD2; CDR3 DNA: TGTGCCAGCAGCTTAGCACTAGCGGGAGGGCCCACCGAGCAGTACTTC; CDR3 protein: CASSLALAGGPTEQYF
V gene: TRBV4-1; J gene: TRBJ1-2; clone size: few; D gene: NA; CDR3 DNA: TGCGCCAGCAGCCAAGAAACGAGGAACCCCTATGGCTACACCTTC; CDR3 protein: CASSQETRNPYGYTF
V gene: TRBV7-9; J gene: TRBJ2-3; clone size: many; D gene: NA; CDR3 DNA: TGTGCCAGCAGCCAGATGGGGCGGGTGGGCACAGATACGCAGTATTTT; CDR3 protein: CASSQMGRVGTDTQYF
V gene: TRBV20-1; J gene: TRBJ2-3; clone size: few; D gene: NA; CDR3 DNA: TGCAGTGCTAGAGGAGACGGAGAAAGCACAGATACGCAGTATTTT; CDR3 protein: CSARGDGESTDTQYF
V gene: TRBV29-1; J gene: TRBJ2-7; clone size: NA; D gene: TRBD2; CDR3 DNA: TGCAGCGTTGAGAAACTAGCGGGAGAGTCCTACGAGCAGTACTTC; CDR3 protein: CSVEKLAGESYEQYF
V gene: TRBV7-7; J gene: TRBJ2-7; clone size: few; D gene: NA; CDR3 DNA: TGTGCTAGCAGCTACCGTTCGGGGCCGGGCTACGAGCAGTACTTC; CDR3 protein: CASSYRSGPGYEQYF
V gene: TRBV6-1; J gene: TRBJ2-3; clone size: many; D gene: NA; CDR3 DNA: TGTGCCGGCTCCGGGTCAGACGCCCGGCGGGAAAGCACAGATACGCAGTATTTT; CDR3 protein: CAGSGSDARRESTDTQYF
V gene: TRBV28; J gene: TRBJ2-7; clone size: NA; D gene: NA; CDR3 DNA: TGTGCCAGCAGTTTGGGGTTATTTTACGAGCAGTACTTC; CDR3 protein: CASSLGLFYEQYF
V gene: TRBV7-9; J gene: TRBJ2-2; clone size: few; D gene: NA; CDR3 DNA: TGTGCCAGCAGAACAAACAGACAGAACACCGGGGAGCTGTTTTTT; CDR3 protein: CASRTNRQNTGELFF
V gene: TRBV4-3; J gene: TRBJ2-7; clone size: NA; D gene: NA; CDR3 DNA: TGCGCCAGCAGCCAAGGCCGACTGTCCGTGAACGAGCAGTACTTC; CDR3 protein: CASSQGRLSVNEQYF
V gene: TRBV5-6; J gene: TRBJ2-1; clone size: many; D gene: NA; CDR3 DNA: TGTGCCAGCCGATATAGGGTCTTACACAATGAGCAGTTCTTC; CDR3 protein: CASRYRVLHNEQFF
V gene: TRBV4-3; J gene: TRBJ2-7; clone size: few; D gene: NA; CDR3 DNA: TGCGCCAGCAGCCAAGATAACGGCCTCAGGAGCTACGAGCAGTACTTC; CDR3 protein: CASSQDNGLRSYEQYF
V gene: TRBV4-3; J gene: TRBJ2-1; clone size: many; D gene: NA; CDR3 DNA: TGCGCCAGCAGCCAAGACAAGAGCTCCTACAATGAGCAGTTCTTC; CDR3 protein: CASSQDKSSYNEQFF
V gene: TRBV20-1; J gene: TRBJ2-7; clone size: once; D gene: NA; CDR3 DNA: TGCAGTGCTAGTGATGGGGGCACCTACGAGCAGTACTTC; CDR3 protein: CSASDGGTYEQYF
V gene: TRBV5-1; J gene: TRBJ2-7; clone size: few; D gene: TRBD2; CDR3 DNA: TGCGCCAGCAGCTTGACTAGCGGGGGATCCACCTACGAGCAGTACTTC; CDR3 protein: CASSLTSGGSTYEQYF
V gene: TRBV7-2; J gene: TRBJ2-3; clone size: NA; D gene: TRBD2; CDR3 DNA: TGTGCCAGCAGCGTCACTAGCGGGAGGCCCGGGGATACGCAGTATTTT; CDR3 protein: CASSVTSGRPGDTQYF
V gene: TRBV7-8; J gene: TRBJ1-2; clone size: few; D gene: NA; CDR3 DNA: TGTGCCAGCAGTTCGGGGGGCGCCTCCTATGGCTACACCTTC; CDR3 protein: CASSSGGASYGYTF
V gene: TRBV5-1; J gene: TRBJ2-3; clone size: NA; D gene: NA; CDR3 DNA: TGCGCCAGCAGCTCCCGGGTAAACACAGATACGCAGTATTTT; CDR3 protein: CASSSRVNTDTQYF
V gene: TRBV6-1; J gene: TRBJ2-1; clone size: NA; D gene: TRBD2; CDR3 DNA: TGTGCCAGCAGTCTAGCGGGAGAGGACACCTACAATGAGCAGTTCTTC; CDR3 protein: CASSLAGEDTYNEQFF
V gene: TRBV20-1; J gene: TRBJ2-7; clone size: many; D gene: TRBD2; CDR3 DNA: TGCAGTGCTAGAGGACTAGCGGTCGCGCAGTACTTC; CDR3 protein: CSARGLAVAQYF
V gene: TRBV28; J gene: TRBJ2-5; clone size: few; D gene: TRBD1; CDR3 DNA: TGTGCCAGCAGTTTTAAGGGACAGCAAGAGACCCAGTACTTC; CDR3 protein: CASSFKGQQETQYF